Shown below are 16 T cell receptor beta chains from a single sample sequenced in a study of T cells after yellow fever vaccination. TCRdb reprocessed the 5' RACE reads via MiXCR and lists one record per CDR3 protein. Of 310,000 or so distinct CDR3 sequences in the sample, around 4% were seen once. The sequencing used PBMCs, collected on the day of the yellow fever booster vaccination. All receptors come from a man in his late teens or twenties who received the YFV17D yellow fever vaccine.

This clonotype was observed at least ten times. V gene TRBV25-1 combines with J gene TRBJ2-1, with unresolved D. There are 14 residues in the CDR3. The V end lost 2 bases, the J end lost 6 bases, and 11 bases lay between the germline ends. CDR1 and CDR2 (germline): MGHDK, SYGVNS. The DNA of the CDR3 is TGTGCCAGCAGTGAAAGGCCAGGACCCAATGAGCAGTTCTTC. Translation: CASSERPGPNEQFF.

This clonotype was counted only a few times. CDR3 region: CASSSSGTSGGEQFF. In nucleotides, the CDR3 is TGTGCCAGCAGCTCCTCCGGGACTAGCGGGGGGGAGCAGTTCTTC. This chain uses TRBV7-6 with TRBJ2-1; 15 bases align to TRBD2. Germline CDR1 is SGHVS and CDR2 is FNYEAQ. V shed 4 bases, J shed 10 bases, and the junction held 5 bases outside the gene matches. CDR3 length: 15 residues.

The rearrangement uses TRBV7-9 and TRBJ2-5; D is unresolved. CDR3 length: 10 amino acids. Germline V gene data show CDR1 as SEHNR and CDR2 as FQNEAQ (reference sequence). V was clipped by 1 base and J by 10 bases, with 4 bases between them. The CDR3 bases are TGTGCCAGCAGCTTAGAGGTCCAGTACTTC. Amino acid sequence: CASSLEVQYF.

The chain links TRBV19 to TRBJ2-3, with 9 nucleotides matching TRBD1. V lost 0 bases and J lost 5; bases outside the gene matches: 3. In germline, CDR1 is LNHDA, CDR2 SQIVND (reference sequence). The CDR3 is 15 amino acids. CDR3 sequence reads: CASSIETGGEDTQYF. CDR3 bases: TGTGCCAGTAGTATAGAGACAGGGGGGGAAGATACGCAGTATTTT.

This clonotype was counted many times. J is TRBJ2-7 and V is TRBV6-5, with no clear D. The CDR3 spans 15 residues. CDR1 and CDR2 (germline): MNHEY, SVGAGI. The ends were cut back, 0 bases at V and 4 bases at J, with 13 bases in the middle. CDR3 nucleotide sequence: TGTGCCAGCAGTTACTCGACGATGGGTGGGTACGAGCAGTACTTC. Encoded protein: CASSYSTMGGYEQYF.

This clonotype showed up many times. The V call is TRBV5-1, the J call TRBJ2-7; D ambiguous. The CDR3 length is 14 residues. Between the trimmed V and J ends, which lost 4 bases and 2 bases, there was a span of 13 bases. Germline V gives CDR1 SGHRS, CDR2 YFSETQ. The CDR3 protein is CASSPRGQAYEQYF. The CDR3 DNA is TGCGCCAGCAGCCCCCGTGGGCAAGCCTACGAGCAGTACTTC.

This clonotype was detected ten times or more. The chain combines TRBV6-5 with TRBJ1-2, with 8 bases matching TRBD1. The germline V gene encodes CDR1 MNHEY and CDR2 SVGAGI. This CDR3 is 18 amino acids long. V dropped 0 bases and J dropped 2; count of bases not matched to a gene: 11. CDR3 loop: CASSYSMAGGATNYGYTF. The CDR3 coding sequence is TGTGCCAGCAGTTACTCGATGGCAGGGGGCGCGACCAACTATGGCTACACCTTC.

Many counts were recorded for this clonotype. J is TRBJ1-5 and V is TRBV12-3 or TRBV12-4; 9 bases agree with TRBD1. V was clipped by 2 bases and J by 7 bases; unmatched bases: 9. CDR3 size: 16 residues. The CDR3: CASSLPGQGRGQPQHF. Here the CDR3 DNA reads TGTGCCAGCAGTTTACCGGGACAGGGCCGGGGCCAGCCCCAGCATTTT.

This chain connects TRBV28 to TRBJ2-7, with TRBD2 matching 12 bases. The length of the CDR3 is 14 residues. The junction had 3 bases not matched to a gene; V was cut back by 2 bases and J by 7 bases. Germline V CDR1 and CDR2: MDHEN, SYDVKM. The CDR3 nucleotides are TGTGCCAGCAGTTTACTAGCGGGGGGGAGGGAGCAGTACGTC. This sequence encodes CASSLLAGGREQYV.

The chain combines TRBV20-1 with TRBJ1-1; the D is unclear. The CDR3 loop spans 13 amino acids. Trimming removed 2 bases at V and 4 bases at J, with 11 bases between. The germline V gene has CDR1 DFQATT and CDR2 SNEGSKA (reference sequence). The CDR3 reads CSARIHCCTEAFF. The DNA of the CDR3 is TGCAGTGCTAGAATTCACTGCTGCACTGAAGCTTTCTTT.

This clonotype was detected many times. The rearrangement uses TRBV19 and TRBJ2-1; TRBD2 matches 8 bases. Unmatched junction bases numbered 3, after V lost 5 bases and J lost 0 bases. Germline V gene lookup returns CDR1 LNHDA and CDR2 SQIVND (reference sequence). This CDR3 spans 15 amino acids. The CDR3 is CASSGLAGSYNEQFF. The CDR3 coding sequence is TGTGCCAGTAGTGGGCTAGCGGGCTCCTACAATGAGCAGTTCTTC.

This clonotype was detected only a few times. The gene calls are TRBV20-1 and TRBJ2-5, with D perhaps matching TRBD2 (6 bases). Germline lookup yields CDR1 DFQATT and CDR2 SNEGSKA (reference sequence). The V end lost 5 bases, the J end lost 1 base, and 8 bases lay between the germline ends. This CDR3 region has 12 residues. The CDR3 region is CSAAGIQETQYF. The DNA for the CDR3 is TGCAGTGCTGCGGGGATCCAAGAGACCCAGTACTTC.

A few counts support this clonotype. The chain employs TRBV6-6 and TRBJ1-5, with TRBD1 matching over 10 bases. The CDR3 length is 19 residues. The V and J ends lost 2 bases and 2 bases, in that order; junction bases with no gene match: 12. From germline, CDR1 is MNHNY and CDR2 SVGAGI (reference sequence). The CDR3 bases are TGTGCCAGCAGTTACGTTGGGACAGGGGTACTAGCTGGCAATCAGCCCCAGCATTTT. It encodes CASSYVGTGVLAGNQPQHF.

The rearrangement uses TRBV5-4 and TRBJ1-1; 10 bases map to TRBD1. Germline V lookup: CDR1 SGHNT, CDR2 YYREEE (reference sequence). CDR3 length equals 13 residues. V shed 2 bases, J shed 8 bases, and the junction held 3 bases outside the gene matches. The CDR3 sequence: CASSFDRGQEAFF. The CDR3, as DNA: TGTGCCAGCAGCTTTGACAGGGGGCAAGAAGCTTTCTTT. The whole variable domain, remainder taken from reference TRBV5-4 and TRBJ1-1, is ETGVTQSPTHLIKTRGQQVTLRCSSQSGHNTVSWYQQALGQGPQFIFQYYREEENGRGNFPPRFSGLQFPNYSSELNVNALELDDSALYLCASSFDRGQEAFFGQGTRLTVV.

This clonotype was counted only a few times. The chain has TRBV12-3 or TRBV12-4 and TRBJ2-7, with TRBD1 identical over 7 bases. The CDR3 is made up of 15 amino acids. V lost 3 bases to trimming and J lost 3 bases; unmatched junction nucleotides: 8. The CDR3 DNA is TGTGCCAGCAGTTTGACGGGACAGCGAAACTACGAGCAGTACTTC. Amino acids: CASSLTGQRNYEQYF.

In this sample, this clonotype turned up a few times. This rearrangement joins TRBV15 to TRBJ2-2; maybe TRBD1 (6 bases). This CDR3 has 15 amino acids. Trimming shortened V by 3 bases and J by 0 bases, and 8 bases separated the two germline ends. Germline V gives CDR1 LNHNV, CDR2 YYDKDF (reference sequence). CDR3 coding DNA: TGTGCCACCAGCAGGGGACAACCGAACACCGGGGAGCTGTTTTTT. As protein: CATSRGQPNTGELFF.